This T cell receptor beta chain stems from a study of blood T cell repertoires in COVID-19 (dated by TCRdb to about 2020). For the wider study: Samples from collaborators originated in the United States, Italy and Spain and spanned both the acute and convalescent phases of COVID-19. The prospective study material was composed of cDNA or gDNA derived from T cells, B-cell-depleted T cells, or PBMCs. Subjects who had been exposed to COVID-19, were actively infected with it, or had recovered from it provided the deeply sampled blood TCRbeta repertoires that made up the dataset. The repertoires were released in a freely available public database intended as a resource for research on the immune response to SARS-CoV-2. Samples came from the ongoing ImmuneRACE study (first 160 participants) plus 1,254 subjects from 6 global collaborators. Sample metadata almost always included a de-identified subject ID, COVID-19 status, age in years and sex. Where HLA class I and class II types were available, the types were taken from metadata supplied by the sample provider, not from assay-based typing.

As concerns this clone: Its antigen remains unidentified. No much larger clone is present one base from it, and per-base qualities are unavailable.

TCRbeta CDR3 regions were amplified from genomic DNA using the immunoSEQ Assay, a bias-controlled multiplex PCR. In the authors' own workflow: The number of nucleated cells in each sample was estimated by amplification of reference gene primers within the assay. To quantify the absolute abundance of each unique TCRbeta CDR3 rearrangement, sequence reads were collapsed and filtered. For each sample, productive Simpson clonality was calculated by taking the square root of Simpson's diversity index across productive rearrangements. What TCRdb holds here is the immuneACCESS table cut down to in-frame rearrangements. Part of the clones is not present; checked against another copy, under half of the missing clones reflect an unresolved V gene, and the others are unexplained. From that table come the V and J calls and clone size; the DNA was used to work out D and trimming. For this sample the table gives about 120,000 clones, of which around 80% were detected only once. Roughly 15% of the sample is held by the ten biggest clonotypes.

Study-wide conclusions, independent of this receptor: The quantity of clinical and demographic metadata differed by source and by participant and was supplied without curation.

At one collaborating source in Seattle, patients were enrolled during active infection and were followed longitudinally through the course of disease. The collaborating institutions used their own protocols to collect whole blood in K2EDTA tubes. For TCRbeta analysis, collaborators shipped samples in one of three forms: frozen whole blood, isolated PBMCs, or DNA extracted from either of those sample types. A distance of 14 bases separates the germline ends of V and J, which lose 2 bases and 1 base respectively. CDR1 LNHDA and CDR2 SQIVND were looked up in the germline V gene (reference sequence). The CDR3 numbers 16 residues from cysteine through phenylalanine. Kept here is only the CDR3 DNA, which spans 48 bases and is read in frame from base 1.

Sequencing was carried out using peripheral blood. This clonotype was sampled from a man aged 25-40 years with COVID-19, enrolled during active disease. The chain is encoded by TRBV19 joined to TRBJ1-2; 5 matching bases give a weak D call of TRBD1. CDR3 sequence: CASSISSGFHNYGYTF. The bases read TGTGCCAGTAGTATATCCTCAGGGTTTCATAACTATGGCTACACCTTC.